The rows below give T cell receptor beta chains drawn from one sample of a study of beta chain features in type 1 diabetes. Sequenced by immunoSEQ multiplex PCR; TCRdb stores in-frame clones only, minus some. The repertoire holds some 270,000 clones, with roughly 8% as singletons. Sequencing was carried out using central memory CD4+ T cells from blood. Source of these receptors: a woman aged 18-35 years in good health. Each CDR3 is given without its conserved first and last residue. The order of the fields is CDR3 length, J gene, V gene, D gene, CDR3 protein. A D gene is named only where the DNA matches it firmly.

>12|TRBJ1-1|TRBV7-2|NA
ASSLVPGETEAF
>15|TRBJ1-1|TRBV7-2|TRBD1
ASSFSRRMGQGDRAF
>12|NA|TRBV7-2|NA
ASSLVVVGYEQY
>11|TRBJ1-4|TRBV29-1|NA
SASDATNEKLF
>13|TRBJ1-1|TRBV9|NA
ASSVGVGGTTEAF
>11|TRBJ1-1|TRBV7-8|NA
ASNPGQNTEAF
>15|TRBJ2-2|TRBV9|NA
ASSPTAASVRTGELF
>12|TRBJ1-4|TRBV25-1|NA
ASSRNTGHEKLF
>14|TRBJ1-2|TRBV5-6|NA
ASSPISYRDNYGYT
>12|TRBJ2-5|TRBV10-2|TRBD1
ASGRDRGRETQY
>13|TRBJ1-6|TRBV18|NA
ASSPAMILNSPLH
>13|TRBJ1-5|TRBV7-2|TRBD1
ASSPSTTGHQPQH
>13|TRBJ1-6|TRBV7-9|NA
ASSSRDGANSPLH
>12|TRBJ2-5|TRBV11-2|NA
ASSLSGAVETQY
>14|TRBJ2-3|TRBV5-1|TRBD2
ASSPSGSLSTDTQY
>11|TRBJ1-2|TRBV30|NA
AWSAGVAYGYT
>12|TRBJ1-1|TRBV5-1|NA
ASSLGHRNTEAF
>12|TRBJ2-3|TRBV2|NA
ASSVTGQADTQY
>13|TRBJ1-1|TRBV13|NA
ASSLKSGLGTEAF
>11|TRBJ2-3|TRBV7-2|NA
ASSRVGADTQY
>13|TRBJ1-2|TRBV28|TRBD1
ASSEKSRGRVGYT
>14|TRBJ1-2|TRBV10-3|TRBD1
AISDSPGTGVYGYT
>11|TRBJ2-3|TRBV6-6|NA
ASTRSFTDTQY
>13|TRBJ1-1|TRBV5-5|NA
ASSLDPGRNTEAF
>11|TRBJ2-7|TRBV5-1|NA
ASSLPGGYEQY
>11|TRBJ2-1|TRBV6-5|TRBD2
ASRSSGSYEQF
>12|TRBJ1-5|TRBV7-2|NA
ASSQDSFNQPQH
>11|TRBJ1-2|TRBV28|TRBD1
ANPRRTGRGYT
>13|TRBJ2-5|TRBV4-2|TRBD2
ASRGTSGGEETQY
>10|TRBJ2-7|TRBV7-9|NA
ASSPPGTRRY
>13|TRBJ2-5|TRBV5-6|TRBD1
ASSLRDRGRETQY
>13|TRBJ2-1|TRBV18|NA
ASSPGRGTYNEQF
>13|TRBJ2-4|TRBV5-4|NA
ASSLAGTHKNIQY
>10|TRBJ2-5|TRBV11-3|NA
ASSLVGWTQY
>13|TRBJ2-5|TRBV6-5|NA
ASRVSVVRAETQY
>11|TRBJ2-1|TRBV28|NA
ASSSSSYNEQF
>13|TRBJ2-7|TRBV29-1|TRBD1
SVEEGGTGTYEQY
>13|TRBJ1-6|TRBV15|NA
ATSREPDPNSPLH
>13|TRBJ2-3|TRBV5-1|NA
ASRSDRGNTDTQY
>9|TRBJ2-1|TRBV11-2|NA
ASSLMTKQF